The table lists the clone carrying this T cell receptor (beta chain) with a few counts. These data are taken from a study of regulatory T cells in long-lasting Graves disease. HTBI primers from iRepertoire and Arm-PCR of CDR3 regions yielded the TCR beta libraries. MiXCR, run by TCRdb on the multiplex PCR reads, gives a single entry per CDR3 protein. Among some 500,000 distinct CDR3 sequences listed, about 13% were seen once. Trimming at V came to 3 bases and at J to 3 bases, leaving 4 bases not matched to a gene. The length of the CDR3 is 16 residues. Germline lookup yields CDR1 KGHSH and CDR2 LQKENI. Time point denoted: newly diagnosed GD, antithyroid drugs for less than 3 months. Researchers made the TCR library from RNA that was extracted from PBMCs. The same sample was also used in a study of T cells in Graves' hyperthyroidism and ophthalmopathy. That publication notes: Before onset, by a median of approximately 6.2 months, the model predicted ophthalmopathy.

J is TRBJ2-2 and V is TRBV18; 10 bases agree with TRBD1. This sample comprised peripheral blood mononuclear cells (PBMCs), obtained at new diagnosis, from a patient treated with antithyroid drugs. This TCR was recovered from a man aged 25-40 years with Graves disease. The CDR3: CASSPLTGGYTGELFF. CDR3 sequence (DNA): TGTGCCAGCTCACCGCTGACAGGGGGCTACACCGGGGAGCTGTTTTTT.